Here is one TCR beta chain with its context. No cognate antigen has been identified for it. Qualities for individual bases were not recorded, and no much larger clone is one base off. Inclusive of the bounding cysteine and phenylalanine, the CDR3 is 14 residues long. The only DNA kept is the CDR3, 42 bases in frame from the first base. In the germline V gene (reference sequence), CDR1 corresponds to WNHNN and CDR2 to SYGVQD. V lost 5 bases and J lost 5 bases, and the count of bases not matched to a germline gene is 7. The sample originates from a study of blood T cell repertoires in COVID-19 (TCRdb year 2020). In the study overall: Collaborator samples came from the United States, Italy and Spain and covered acute and convalescent phases of COVID-19. The material from the prospective study consisted of cDNA or gDNA derived from T cells, B-cell-depleted T cells, or PBMCs. Subjects who had been exposed to COVID-19, were actively infected with it, or had recovered from it provided the deeply sampled blood TCRbeta repertoires that made up the dataset. A freely available public database, intended as a resource for researchers studying the immune response to SARS-CoV-2, is where the repertoires were released. The samples were drawn from two sources: the first 160 participants of the ongoing ImmuneRACE study, and 1,254 subjects contributed by 6 global collaborators. Nearly every sample came with metadata listing a de-identified subject ID, COVID-19 status, age in years and sex. HLA class I and class II types, where available, came from metadata supplied by the sample provider rather than from assay-based typing.

Overall study results and their limits: Clinical and demographic metadata were provided uncurated, with the amount varying by source and participant.

The collaborating institutions used their own protocols to collect whole blood in K2EDTA tubes. For TCRbeta analysis, collaborators shipped samples as frozen whole blood, isolated PBMCs, or DNA extracted from either of those sample types. The immunoSEQ Assay, a bias-controlled multiplex PCR, was used to amplify TCRbeta CDR3 regions from genomic DNA. The authors processed their data as follows. The number of nucleated cells in each sample was estimated from the amplification of reference gene primers within the assay. To quantify the absolute abundance of each unique TCRbeta CDR3 rearrangement, sequence reads were collapsed and filtered. For each sample, productive Simpson clonality was calculated as the square root of Simpson's diversity index across productive rearrangements. The table was pulled from immuneACCESS by TCRdb, which kept in-frame rearrangements only. Such tables lose some clones; where checked, under half of the loss comes from unresolved V genes, and the rest has no known cause. For V, J and clone size, that table is used; D and trimming come from the DNA. The sample records 120,000 or so clones, about four fifths of which are singletons. Approximately 12% of the sample is in the top ten clones.

Recombination linked TRBV10-1 to TRBJ1-1, and TRBD1 aligns with 8 junction nucleotides. The clonotype comes from a man in his 60s with acute or convalescent COVID-19. Sequencing was carried out using peripheral blood. The DNA sequence reads TGCGCCAGCAGTAGGACAGGGCTGGAGACTGAAGCTTTCTTT. The resulting protein is CASSRTGLETEAFF.